Listed here is a single T cell receptor (beta chain). Its antigen remains unknown. V was trimmed by 3 bases and J by 2 bases, leaving 10 bases between them. The germline gives CDR1 SGDLS, CDR2 YYNGEE. This CDR3 spans 14 amino acids. The sample comes from a study of T cell repertoires in cytomegalovirus infection. Background on the study: The authors relied on CMV epitopes, both recently identified HLA-C-restricted and well-studied HLA-B-restricted. Public TCR beta signatures indicated both CMV infection and matching HLA type.

Study-level results: CMV-specific TCR beta clonotypes restricted by HLA-C dominated the ex vivo response. Carriers of CMV and the relevant HLA type were discriminated by public TCR beta frequency.

Using its own MiXCR run on the reads, TCRdb lists one record per CDR3 protein. The sample has approximately 76,000 distinct CDR3 sequences, approximately 42% seen once. This sequence originates from a human donor in good health (CMV status not recorded). Some clones in this sample may be carry-over from other donors' samples. Source: CD8+ T cells from cultured PBMCs, taken from culture after CMV antigen stimulation. The rearrangement uses TRBV9 and TRBJ2-3, with D possibly TRBD2 on 5 matching bases. The CDR3 protein is CASSEGLYTDTQYF. DNA of the CDR3: TGTGCCAGCAGCGAAGGACTTTACACAGATACGCAGTATTTT.